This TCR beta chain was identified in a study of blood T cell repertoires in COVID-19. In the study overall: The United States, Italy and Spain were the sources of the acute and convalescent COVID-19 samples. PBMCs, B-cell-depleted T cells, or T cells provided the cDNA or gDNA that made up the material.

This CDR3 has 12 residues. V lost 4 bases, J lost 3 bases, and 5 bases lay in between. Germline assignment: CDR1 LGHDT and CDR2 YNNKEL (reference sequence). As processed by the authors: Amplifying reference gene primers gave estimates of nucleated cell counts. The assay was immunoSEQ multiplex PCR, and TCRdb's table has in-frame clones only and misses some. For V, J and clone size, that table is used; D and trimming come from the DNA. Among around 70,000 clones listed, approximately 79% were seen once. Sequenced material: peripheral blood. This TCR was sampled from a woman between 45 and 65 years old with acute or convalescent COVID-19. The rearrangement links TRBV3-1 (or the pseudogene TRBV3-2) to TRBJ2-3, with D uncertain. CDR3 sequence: CASSPGTDTQYF. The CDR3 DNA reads TGTGCCAGCAGCCCCGGTACAGATACGCAGTATTTT.